A selection of T cell receptor beta chains follows, all from one sample in a study of T cell clusters in autoimmune cytopenias. No DNA is given; TCRdb re-called the multiplex PCR reads and lists each CDR3 protein once. Its listing shows about 5,000 distinct CDR3 sequences. This sample was shared with a second study, whose subject was T cell repertoires in aging, cancer and after chemotherapy.

The sample comprised peripheral blood. The receptors stem from a human donor in good health. Each CDR3 is given with its conserved first and last residue. Size values are once, few and many counts, or a class for expanded clones, and some rows have none.

v_call	clone_size	j_call	cdr3_aa
TRBV5-6	NA	TRBJ2-4	CASSSLLTESLAKNIQYF
TRBV12-3/TRBV12-4	NA	TRBJ1-6	CASSPALGNNSPLHF
TRBV18	NA	TRBJ2-7	CASSPAADHEQYF
TRBV27	medium-sized	TRBJ2-1	CASSLFSGGANEQFF
TRBV5-5	medium-sized	TRBJ1-2	CASSRDRGRSDGYTF
TRBV7-6	medium-sized	TRBJ2-3	CASSLGATGTGDTQYF
TRBV6-1	medium-sized	TRBJ2-1	CASSEAPGAGGGEQFF
TRBV11-2	NA	TRBJ2-2	CASSLVGGGTGELFF
TRBV29-1	medium-sized	TRBJ2-1	CSVGLADNEQFF
TRBV6-1	NA	TRBJ2-7	CASILKRTGEQYF
TRBV19	medium-sized	TRBJ2-5	CASSIRPYQETQYF
TRBV6-5	medium-sized	TRBJ1-5	CASGNGNQPQHF
TRBV7-9	NA	TRBJ1-5	CASSYLNQPQHF
TRBV7-6	medium-sized	TRBJ1-5	CASSSRENQPQHF
TRBV12-3/TRBV12-4	NA	TRBJ2-2	CASSLGGTGELFF
TRBV5-1	NA	TRBJ1-2	CASSLAQGVGYTF
TRBV10-3	medium-sized	TRBJ2-3	CAISESGLEADTQYF
TRBV5-4	medium-sized	TRBJ2-2	CASSLSGGQGTGELFF
TRBV29-1	medium-sized	TRBJ2-7	CSVAAGGPDEQYF
TRBV20-1	NA	TRBJ1-2	CSARGDRSNYGYTF
TRBV20-1	NA	TRBJ2-1	CSARLGDWYNEQFF
TRBV15	NA	TRBJ1-5	CATSSPTGLGQPQHF
TRBV10-1	NA	TRBJ1-1	CASSGGGTEAFF
TRBV5-1	NA	TRBJ2-3	CASSLADRGKDTQYF
TRBV24-1	NA	TRBJ1-5	CATSDSHEPQHF
TRBV27	medium-sized	TRBJ2-2	CASRTTGGTGELFF
TRBV5-4	medium-sized	TRBJ2-7	CASSPTRGGTGPNPWEQYF
TRBV19	medium-sized	TRBJ2-5	CASRGQGLQETQYF
TRBV12-3/TRBV12-4	NA	TRBJ2-7	CASSRGTSGRRGGYEQYF
TRBV6-1	NA	TRBJ1-4	CASSERLRDANEKLFF
TRBV7-2	medium-sized	TRBJ2-5	CASSLALTQWETQYF
TRBV5-1	NA	TRBJ2-5	CASTPGSSQETQYF
TRBV27	medium-sized	TRBJ2-3	CASSLEGNTDTQYF
TRBV6-5	medium-sized	TRBJ2-7	CASSPGSPSYEQYF
TRBV6-5	medium-sized	TRBJ1-2	CASSRGGGYGYTF
TRBV7-6	NA	TRBJ2-2	CASSLVAGELLGELFF
TRBV6-1	NA	TRBJ1-3	CASSGGAPGNTIYF
TRBV5-6	medium-sized	TRBJ2-7	CASSTGTSGAYEQYF
TRBV7-2	NA	TRBJ2-3	CASSLMDTQYF
TRBV28	NA	TRBJ2-7	CASSFVRSYEQYF
TRBV6-5	medium-sized	TRBJ2-5	CASRPQGVETQYF
TRBV7-2	NA	TRBJ2-7	CASSLEAGTSYEQYF
TRBV6-1	medium-sized	TRBJ1-2	CASSVGGGDYGYTF
TRBV10-3	medium-sized	TRBJ1-4	CAISEGKDPLSRGKLFF
TRBV5-1	NA	TRBJ2-1	CASSPGLAGGSYNEQFF
TRBV27	NA	TRBJ2-7	CASSLPPTGDYYEQYF
TRBV10-3	NA	TRBJ2-7	CAITRSGTGGSEQYF
TRBV27	NA	TRBJ2-7	CASSLPGNEQYF
TRBV7-9	medium-sized	TRBJ2-1	CASSFDRRHEQFF
TRBV5-4	NA	TRBJ2-1	CASSLRGGRNEQFF
TRBV27	medium-sized	TRBJ2-3	CASSLSAGRTDTQYF
TRBV27	medium-sized	TRBJ1-1	CASSFSGFGAEAFF
TRBV7-9	NA	TRBJ1-4	CASSGDGPEKLFF
TRBV5-1	NA	TRBJ2-3	CASSPPQGGSSDTQYF
TRBV5-4	medium-sized	TRBJ1-2	CASSPPGIGYGYTF
TRBV28	NA	TRBJ2-1	CASSENNEQFF